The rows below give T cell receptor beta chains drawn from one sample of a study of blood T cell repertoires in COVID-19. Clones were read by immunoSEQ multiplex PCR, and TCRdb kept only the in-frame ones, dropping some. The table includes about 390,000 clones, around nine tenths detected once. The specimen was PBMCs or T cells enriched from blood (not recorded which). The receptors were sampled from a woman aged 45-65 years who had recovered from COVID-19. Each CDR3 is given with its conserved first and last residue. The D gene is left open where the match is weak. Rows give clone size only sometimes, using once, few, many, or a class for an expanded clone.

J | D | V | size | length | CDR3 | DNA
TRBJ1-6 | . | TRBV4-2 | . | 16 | CASSQERQGRNSPLHF | TGTGCCAGCAGCCAAGAACGTCAGGGAAGGAATTCACCCCTCCACTTT
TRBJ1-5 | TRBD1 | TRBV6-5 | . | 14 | CATRDRRDNQPQHF | TGTGCCACCAGGGACAGAAGAGACAATCAGCCCCAGCATTTT
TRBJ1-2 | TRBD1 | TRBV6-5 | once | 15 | CASGIDRGLSRGYTF | TGTGCCAGCGGGATCGACAGGGGCTTATCGCGCGGCTACACCTTC
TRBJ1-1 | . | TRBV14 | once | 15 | CATSQWRGVGTEAFF | TGTGCCACCAGCCAATGGCGGGGGGTCGGCACTGAAGCTTTCTTT
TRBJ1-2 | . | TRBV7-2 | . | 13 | CASSLPGNYGYTF | TGTGCCAGCAGCTTGCCGGGGAACTATGGCTACACCTTC
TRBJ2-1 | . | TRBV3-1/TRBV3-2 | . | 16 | CASSQSGGYSYNEQFF | TGTGCCAGCAGCCAATCTGGGGGCTACTCCTACAATGAGCAGTTCTTC
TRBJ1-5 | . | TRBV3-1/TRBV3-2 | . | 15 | CASSLTSGGNQPQHF | TGTGCCAGCAGCCTCACCTCGGGTGGCAATCAGCCCCAGCATTTT
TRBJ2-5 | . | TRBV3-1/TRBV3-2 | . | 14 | CASTHTTIQETQYF | TGTGCCAGCACCCATACTACTATCCAAGAGACCCAGTACTTC
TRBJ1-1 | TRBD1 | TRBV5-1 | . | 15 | CASSPDRIQNTEAFF | TGCGCCAGCAGCCCGGACAGGATCCAGAACACTGAAGCTTTCTTT
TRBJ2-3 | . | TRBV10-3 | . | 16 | CAISESAVAPTDTQYF | TGTGCCATCAGTGAGTCAGCGGTAGCCCCAACAGATACGCAGTATTTT
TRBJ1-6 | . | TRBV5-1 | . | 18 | CASSLGHGMSSYNSPLHF | TGCGCCAGCAGCTTGGGACACGGAATGAGCTCCTATAATTCACCCCTCCACTTT
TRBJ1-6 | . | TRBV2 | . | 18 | CASSEAAGGGSYNSPLHF | TGTGCCAGCAGTGAAGCGGCCGGCGGGGGCTCCTATAATTCACCCCTCCACTTT
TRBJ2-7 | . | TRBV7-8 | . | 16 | CASSLSAGGNTYEQYF | TGTGCCAGCAGCCTGTCTGCAGGGGGGAATACCTACGAGCAGTACTTC
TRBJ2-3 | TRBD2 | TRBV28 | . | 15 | CASSLAGGGADTQYF | TGTGCCAGCAGTTTAGCGGGGGGCGGTGCAGATACGCAGTATTTT
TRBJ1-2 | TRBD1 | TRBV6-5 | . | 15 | CASTFGGQVNYGYTF | TGTGCCAGCACTTTTGGGGGACAGGTTAACTATGGCTACACCTTC
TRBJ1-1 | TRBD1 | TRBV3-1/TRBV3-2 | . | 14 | CASSQMDRETEAFF | TGTGCCAGCAGCCAAATGGACAGGGAAACTGAAGCTTTCTTT
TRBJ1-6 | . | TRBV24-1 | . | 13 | CATSALGGSPLHF | TGTGCCACCAGTGCCCTGGGGGGTTCACCCCTCCACTTT
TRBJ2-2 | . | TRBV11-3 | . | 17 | CASSQGGAIGWAGELFF | TGTGCCAGCAGCCAGGGGGGCGCGATCGGCTGGGCCGGGGAGCTGTTTTTT
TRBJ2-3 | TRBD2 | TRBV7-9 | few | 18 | CASSRASGDPTRVNTQYF | TGTGCCAGCAGCCGAGCAAGCGGGGATCCCACGCGGGTAAATACGCAGTATTTT
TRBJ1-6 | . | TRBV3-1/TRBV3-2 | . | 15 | CASSQAASGGSPLHF | TGTGCCAGCAGCCAAGCGGCCTCCGGAGGGTCACCCCTCCACTTT
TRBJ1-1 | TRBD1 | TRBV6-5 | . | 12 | CASRKDRTEAFF | TGTGCCAGCAGGAAGGACAGGACTGAAGCTTTCTTT
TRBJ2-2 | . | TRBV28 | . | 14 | CASKSRGDTGELFF | TGTGCCAGCAAGAGCAGGGGCGACACCGGGGAGCTGTTTTTT
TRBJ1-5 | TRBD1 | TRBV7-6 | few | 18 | CASSLYIDGQGADQPQHF | TGTGCCAGCAGCTTATATATTGACGGGCAGGGGGCCGATCAGCCCCAGCATTTT
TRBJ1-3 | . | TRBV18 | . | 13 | CASSPTAGNTIYF | TGTGCCAGCTCACCCACTGCTGGAAACACCATATATTTT
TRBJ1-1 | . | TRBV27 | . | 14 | CASSLPGMNTEAFF | TGTGCCAGCAGTTTACCCGGGATGAACACTGAAGCTTTCTTT
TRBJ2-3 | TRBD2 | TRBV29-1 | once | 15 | CSVRTSGGPGDTQYF | TGCAGCGTGCGGACTAGCGGGGGGCCCGGGGATACGCAGTATTTT
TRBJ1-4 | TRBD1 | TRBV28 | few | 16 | CASSFSKARGLEKLFF | TGTGCCAGCAGTTTTAGCAAGGCCAGGGGGCTTGAAAAACTGTTTTTT
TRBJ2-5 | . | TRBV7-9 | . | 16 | CASTSQGGVSGETQYF | TGTGCCAGCACCTCCCAGGGCGGAGTATCTGGAGAGACCCAGTACTTC
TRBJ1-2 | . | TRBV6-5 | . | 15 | CASGRPGVRNYGYTF | TGTGCCAGCGGCCGCCCGGGGGTAAGAAACTATGGCTACACCTTC
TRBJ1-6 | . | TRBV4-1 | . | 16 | CASSPSGGAGNSPLHF | TGCGCCAGCAGCCCTTCCGGAGGGGCTGGTAATTCACCCCTCCACTTT
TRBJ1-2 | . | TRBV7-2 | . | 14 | CASSFSGQNYGYTF | TGTGCCAGCAGCTTTAGTGGACAAAACTATGGCTACACCTTC
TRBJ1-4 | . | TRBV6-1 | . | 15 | CASSEATATNEKLFF | TGTGCCAGCAGTGAAGCGACAGCAACTAATGAAAAACTGTTTTTT
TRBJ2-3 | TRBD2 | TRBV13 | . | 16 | CASSSGLAGFTDTQYF | TGTGCCAGCAGCTCGGGACTAGCGGGGTTCACAGATACGCAGTATTTT
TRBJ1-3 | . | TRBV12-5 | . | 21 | CASGLVRVWRARSLSGNTIYF | TGTGCTAGTGGTTTGGTACGAGTGTGGAGGGCGCGAAGTCTGAGTGGAAACACCATATATTTT
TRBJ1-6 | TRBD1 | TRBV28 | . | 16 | CASSARTGWGNSPLHF | TGTGCCAGCAGCGCCCGGACAGGGTGGGGTAATTCACCCCTCCACTTT
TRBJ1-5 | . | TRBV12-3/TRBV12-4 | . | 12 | CASRERNQPQHF | TGTGCCAGCAGGGAGCGCAATCAGCCCCAGCATTTT
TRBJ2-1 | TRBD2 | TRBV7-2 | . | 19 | CASNLPLGRLAGGLDEQFF | TGTGCCAGCAACTTACCTCTGGGTCGGTTAGCGGGGGGGTTAGATGAGCAGTTCTTC
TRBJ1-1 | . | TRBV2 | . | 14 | CASIQADMNTEAFF | TGTGCCAGCATCCAGGCGGACATGAACACTGAAGCTTTCTTT
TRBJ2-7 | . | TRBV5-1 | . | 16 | CASTLMGGTSSVEQYF | TGCGCCAGCACCCTTATGGGGGGGACATCCTCAGTAGAGCAGTACTTC
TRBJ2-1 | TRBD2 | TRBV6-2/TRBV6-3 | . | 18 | CASSYSSGGGISYNEQFF | TGTGCCAGCAGTTACTCGTCGGGCGGGGGGATCTCCTACAATGAGCAGTTCTTC
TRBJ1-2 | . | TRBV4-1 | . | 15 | CASSLRDGEGYGYTF | TGCGCCAGCAGCCTAAGGGACGGGGAGGGCTATGGCTACACCTTC
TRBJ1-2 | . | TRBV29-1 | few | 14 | CSVVISRGGGGYTF | TGCAGCGTTGTAATTTCCAGGGGCGGTGGTGGCTACACCTTC
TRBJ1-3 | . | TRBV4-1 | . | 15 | CASSQPTFSGNTIYF | TGCGCCAGCAGCCAGCCGACTTTCTCTGGAAACACCATATATTTT
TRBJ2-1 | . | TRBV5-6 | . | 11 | CASSLQNEQFF | TGTGCCAGCAGCTTACAGAATGAGCAGTTCTTC
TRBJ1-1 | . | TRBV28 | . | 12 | CASSSQGIGTFF | TGTGCCAGCAGTTCTCAGGGTATAGGGACTTTCTTT
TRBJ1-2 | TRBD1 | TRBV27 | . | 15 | CASSLGTGSGYGYTF | TGTGCCAGCAGTTTAGGGACAGGGAGTGGCTATGGCTACACCTTC
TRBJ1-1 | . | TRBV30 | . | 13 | CACQGHTLGKAFF | TGTGCCTGCCAAGGACATACCCTGGGGAAAGCTTTCTTT
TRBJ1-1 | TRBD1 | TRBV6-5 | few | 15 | CASRSLTGGNTEAFF | TGTGCCAGCAGAAGCCTGACAGGGGGGAACACTGAAGCTTTCTTT
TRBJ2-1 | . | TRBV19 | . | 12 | CACGTRYNEQFF | TGTGCCTGCGGCACTAGATACAATGAGCAGTTCTTC
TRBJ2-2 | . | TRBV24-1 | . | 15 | CATHPGNRFTGELFF | TGTGCCACCCACCCGGGGAACCGATTCACCGGGGAGCTGTTTTTT
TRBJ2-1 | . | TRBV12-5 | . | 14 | CASGTAGAYNEQFF | TGTGCTAGTGGCACTGCGGGGGCTTACAATGAGCAGTTCTTC
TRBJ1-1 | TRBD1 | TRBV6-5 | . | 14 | CASSLDRGRTEAFF | TGTGCCAGCAGTTTGGACAGGGGGCGCACTGAAGCTTTCTTT